The clone carrying this T cell receptor beta chain occurred a few times. Its antigen is not known. The sample is drawn from a study of T cell repertoires in cytomegalovirus infection. Study overall: Indications of both CMV infection and matching HLA type were provided by public TCR beta signatures. Regarding the study as a whole: Carriage of CMV together with the relevant HLA was identifiable through cumulative public TCR beta family frequency. Predominance within the ex vivo response was attributable to HLA-C-restricted CMV-specific TCR beta clonotypes.

A single record per CDR3 protein comes from TCRdb applying MiXCR to the reads. The sample has around 130,000 distinct CDR3 sequences; almost 9% are singletons. Germline CDR1 and CDR2: KGHSH and LQKENI. CDR3 size: 13 residues. V was trimmed by 3 bases and J by 5 bases, leaving 10 bases between them. This chain connects TRBV18 to TRBJ2-5; no clear D. Sequenced input: PBMCs. This clonotype was obtained from a human donor in good health (CMV status not recorded). Some clones in this sample may be carry-over from other donors' samples. CDR3 loop: CASSPGALETQYF. The CDR3 DNA reads TGTGCCAGCTCACCCGGAGCTTTGGAGACCCAGTACTTC.